A selection of T cell receptor beta chains follows, all from one sample in a study of blood T cells in healthy people across ages. Each CDR3 protein is one row after TCRdb ran MiXCR on the 5' RACE reads. The sample carries 800,000 to 900,000 distinct CDR3 sequences, around 62% recorded once. The sample comprised blood. The receptors were sampled from a man in his thirties or forties in good health. CDR3s leave out the opening cysteine and the closing phenylalanine or tryptophan.

CDR3 protein: AWRGQGVGETQY; V gene: TRBV30; J gene: TRBJ2-5
CDR3 protein: ATSDTSRNEQF; V gene: TRBV24-1; J gene: TRBJ2-1
CDR3 protein: RDDRSSYNSPLH; V gene: TRBV20-1; J gene: TRBJ1-6
CDR3 protein: ASSYRASGGAVFFTDTQY; V gene: TRBV6-5; J gene: TRBJ2-3
CDR3 protein: ASEGENEQY; V gene: TRBV28; J gene: TRBJ2-7
CDR3 protein: ASSFQGTGSGGYT; V gene: TRBV12-3/TRBV12-4; J gene: TRBJ1-2
CDR3 protein: ASSQEGLGVYEQY; V gene: TRBV4-3; J gene: TRBJ2-7
CDR3 protein: ASSHLEGAVAKNIQY; V gene: TRBV3-1; J gene: TRBJ2-4
CDR3 protein: ASSGFSYNEQF; V gene: TRBV5-4; J gene: TRBJ2-1
CDR3 protein: ASSAGTANEKLF; V gene: TRBV2; J gene: TRBJ1-4
CDR3 protein: ASSARDIGGDTQY; V gene: TRBV6-4; J gene: TRBJ2-3
CDR3 protein: ASSFNRYFNQPQH; V gene: TRBV28; J gene: TRBJ1-5
CDR3 protein: ASSYPGTGALQETQY; V gene: TRBV6-6; J gene: TRBJ2-5
CDR3 protein: ASSTDGANQPQH; V gene: TRBV28; J gene: TRBJ1-5
CDR3 protein: ASSLDTRGDTGELF; V gene: TRBV7-7; J gene: TRBJ2-2
CDR3 protein: ASSLVGQSSTDTQY; V gene: TRBV5-1; J gene: TRBJ2-3
CDR3 protein: ASSPGAGGLTDTQY; V gene: TRBV12-3/TRBV12-4; J gene: TRBJ2-3
CDR3 protein: ATSRDNGQGEGYT; V gene: TRBV15; J gene: TRBJ1-2
CDR3 protein: ASSSQGAEKSYEQY; V gene: TRBV7-2; J gene: TRBJ2-7
CDR3 protein: ASRAGRGVYNEQF; V gene: TRBV6-2/TRBV6-3; J gene: TRBJ2-1
CDR3 protein: ASSLATLSSYEQY; V gene: TRBV11-2; J gene: TRBJ2-7
CDR3 protein: SADRGRNYGYT; V gene: TRBV20-1; J gene: TRBJ1-2
CDR3 protein: ASSQTGSAQETQY; V gene: TRBV5-6; J gene: TRBJ2-5
CDR3 protein: AISDLPGQGSYEQY; V gene: TRBV10-3; J gene: TRBJ2-7
CDR3 protein: ASSLSYDHEQY; V gene: TRBV27; J gene: NA
CDR3 protein: ASSVGRLAGGYEQY; V gene: TRBV12-3/TRBV12-4; J gene: TRBJ2-7
CDR3 protein: ASSLGRGEPYNEQF; V gene: TRBV7-2; J gene: TRBJ2-1
CDR3 protein: ASTSREGRYTEAF; V gene: TRBV2; J gene: TRBJ1-1
CDR3 protein: ASSWSGDGGEKLF; V gene: TRBV7-2; J gene: TRBJ1-4
CDR3 protein: AISDLHGSTGELF; V gene: TRBV10-3; J gene: TRBJ2-2
CDR3 protein: ASSLQGLGTDTQY; V gene: TRBV7-9; J gene: TRBJ2-3
CDR3 protein: ASRSGGVYNEQF; V gene: TRBV7-2; J gene: TRBJ2-1
CDR3 protein: ASSLPFTGIHTEAF; V gene: TRBV28; J gene: TRBJ1-1
CDR3 protein: ASSLAGALGEQY; V gene: TRBV5-5; J gene: TRBJ2-7
CDR3 protein: ASSFPESGGGNTGELF; V gene: TRBV7-2; J gene: TRBJ2-2
CDR3 protein: SAAGLGGYGYT; V gene: TRBV20-1; J gene: TRBJ1-2
CDR3 protein: ASSPTGQPFEQY; V gene: TRBV27; J gene: TRBJ2-7
CDR3 protein: ASSLGDREYYGYT; V gene: TRBV5-1; J gene: TRBJ1-2
CDR3 protein: ASSWGGGTDTQY; V gene: TRBV12-3/TRBV12-4; J gene: TRBJ2-3
CDR3 protein: ASKTSGGSYNEQF; V gene: TRBV25-1; J gene: TRBJ2-1
CDR3 protein: ATSESPDTDEQY; V gene: TRBV15; J gene: NA
CDR3 protein: ASSEEGRGRYNEQF; V gene: TRBV6-1; J gene: TRBJ2-1
CDR3 protein: ASIRPPTTYRIRVYGYT; V gene: TRBV4-3; J gene: TRBJ1-2